Ten or more counts support the clone carrying this T cell receptor beta chain. Its specificity is unknown. The CDR3 is 15 residues long. The V end lost 5 bases, the J end lost 0 bases, and 11 bases lay between the germline ends. CDR1 and CDR2 from the germline V gene are LGHDT and YNNKEL (reference sequence). This entry belongs to a study of T cells in Graves' hyperthyroidism and ophthalmopathy. Findings of the study overall: By a 13 V-J model, ophthalmopathy was set apart from stable hyperthyroidism.

Amplification targeted TCR beta CDR3 regions from RNA transcripts. The HTBI primer set served for first-round RT-PCR of the TCR CDR3. Each CDR3 protein gets one entry after TCRdb re-called the multiplex PCR reads with MiXCR. The sample gives about 400,000 distinct CDR3 sequences, 15% to 19% of which show up once; 25% to 30% is in the top ten. Sequencing was carried out using blood. The rearrangement joins TRBV3-1 to TRBJ2-1; D unclear. This sequence originates from a woman under 30 with Graves' hyperthyroidism that later progressed to Graves' ophthalmopathy. CDR3 residues: CASSIDHSSYNEQFF. The CDR3, as DNA: TGTGCCAGCAGCATAGACCATAGCTCCTACAATGAGCAGTTCTTC.